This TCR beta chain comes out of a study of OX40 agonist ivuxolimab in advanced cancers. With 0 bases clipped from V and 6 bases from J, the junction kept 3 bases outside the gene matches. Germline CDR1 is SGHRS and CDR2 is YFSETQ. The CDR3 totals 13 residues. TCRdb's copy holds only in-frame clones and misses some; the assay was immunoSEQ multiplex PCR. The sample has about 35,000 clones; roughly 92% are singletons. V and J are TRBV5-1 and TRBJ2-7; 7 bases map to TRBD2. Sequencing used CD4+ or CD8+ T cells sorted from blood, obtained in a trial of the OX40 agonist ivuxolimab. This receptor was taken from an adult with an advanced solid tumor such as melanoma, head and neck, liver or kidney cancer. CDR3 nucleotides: TGCGCCAGCAGCTTGGATGGACTAGTCGAGCAGTACTTC. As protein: CASSLDGLVEQYF.